These 23 T cell receptor beta chains were sequenced from one sample in a study of blood T cell repertoires in COVID-19. The repertoire was sequenced with immunoSEQ multiplex PCR; TCRdb's copy has only in-frame clones and lacks some. This sample has over 85,000 clones, with 87% found just once. What was sequenced was peripheral blood. The receptors were gathered from a woman between 45 and 65 years old with COVID-19, enrolled during active disease.

V is TRBV5-1 and J is TRBJ2-7; tentatively, D is TRBD2 (6 bases). The germline V gene encodes CDR1 SGHRS and CDR2 YFSETQ. The V gene lost 4 bases and the J gene lost 0 bases, with 11 bases spanning the gap. This CDR3 is built from 14 residues. The CDR3 sequence is CASSAVGGSYEQYF. The CDR3 nucleotides are TGCGCCAGCAGCGCCGTCGGGGGCTCCTACGAGCAGTACTTC.

This clone occurred once. The chain combines TRBV2 with TRBJ1-1; D gene ambiguous. CDR1 is SNHLY and CDR2 is FYNNEI in the germline V gene. The V gene lost 5 bases and the J gene lost 0 bases, with 7 bases spanning the gap. The CDR3 length is 13 residues. As DNA, the CDR3 is TGTGCCAGCAGTTCGCGGATGAACACTGAAGCTTTCTTT. Protein sequence: CASSSRMNTEAFF. Supplemented by reference TRBV2 and TRBJ1-1, the full variable domain reads EPEVTQTPSHQVTQMGQEVILRCVPISNHLYFYWYRQILGQKVEFLVSFYNNEISEKSEIFDDQFSVERPDGSNFTLKIRSTKLEDSAMYFCASSSRMNTEAFFGQGTRLTVV.

J is TRBJ1-1 and V is TRBV7-9, with D possibly matching TRBD1 (6 bases). Trimming took off 3 bases at V and 4 bases at J, with 18 bases between the two ends. The CDR3 sequence is 16 residues long. CDR1 and CDR2 (germline): SEHNR, FQNEAQ (reference sequence). CDR3 protein: CASSLTQGSASTEAFF. The CDR3 DNA is TGTGCCAGCAGCTTGACCCAGGGGTCCGCAAGCACTGAAGCTTTCTTT.

This clone was seen only once. The chain links TRBV6-2 or TRBV6-3 to TRBJ1-5, with a possible D match to TRBD1 (6 bases). V was trimmed by 5 bases and J by 1 base, leaving 21 bases between them. Germline values: CDR1 MNHEY, CDR2 SVGEGT. CDR3 size: 18 residues. CDR3 nucleotide sequence: TGTGCCAGCAGTGCCGGAGGGGGGGTCGGCTGGAGCAATCAGCCCCAGCATTTT. The encoded protein is CASSAGGGVGWSNQPQHF.

This chain connects TRBV11-3 to TRBJ2-3; 11 bases agree with TRBD2. The CDR3 length is 16 residues. J lost 4 bases, V lost 4 bases, and 7 bases had no gene match. Germline loops: CDR1 SGHNT, CDR2 YENEEA. CDR3 DNA sequence: TGTGCCAGCAGCTCAGGGCTAGCGGGAGGCCCAGATACGCAGTATTTT. Encoded protein: CASSSGLAGGPDTQYF. Variable domain in full (rest from reference TRBV11-3 and TRBJ2-3): EAGVVQSPRYKIIEKKQPVAFWCNPISGHNTLYWYLQNLGQGPELLIRYENEEAVDDSQLPKDRFSAERLKGVDSTLKIQPAELGDSAVYLCASSSGLAGGPDTQYFGPGTRLTVL.

This chain uses TRBV29-1 with TRBJ1-2; 7 bases align to TRBD1. V shed 4 bases, J shed 1 base, and the junction held 6 bases outside the gene matches. The CDR3 length is 14 residues. Germline lookup yields CDR1 SQVTM and CDR2 ANQGSEA. In DNA form, the CDR3 reads TGCAGCGTTGTCTTAGGGGGCGGTAACTATGGCTACACCTTC. Translating it yields CSVVLGGGNYGYTF.

The V gene is TRBV5-1, the J gene TRBJ2-3; the D gene is possibly TRBD2 (7 bases). Per the germline V gene, CDR1 is SGHRS and CDR2 is YFSETQ. CDR3 size: 14 residues. V was trimmed by 10 bases and J by 2 bases, leaving 17 bases between them. As DNA, the CDR3 is TGCGCCTCAAAGGGGGGGGGCCCCACAGATACGCAGTATTTT. Residues: CASKGGGPTDTQYF.

The chain employs TRBV29-1 and TRBJ2-7, with D perhaps TRBD1 (6 bases). Germline V gives CDR1 SQVTM, CDR2 ANQGSEA. The V gene lost 2 bases and the J gene lost 3 bases, with 14 bases spanning the gap. The CDR3 is made up of 14 amino acids. CDR3 in amino acids: CSVETRYRVYEQYF. The CDR3 coding sequence is TGCAGCGTTGAAACGAGGTACAGGGTCTACGAGCAGTACTTC.

The chain carries TRBV6-5 and TRBJ2-7; 8 bases fit TRBD1. This CDR3 region has 13 residues. The germline V gene has CDR1 MNHEY and CDR2 SVGAGI. The J segment lost 4 bases and the V segment lost 6 bases, leaving 5 bases of the junction unmatched. CDR3 in amino acids: CASRGGQAYEQYF. Written as DNA, the CDR3 is TGTGCCAGCAGGGGGGGACAGGCTTACGAGCAGTACTTC.

The chain employs TRBV28 and TRBJ2-7, with no clear D. The germline V and J ends were trimmed by 3 bases and 3 bases, with 6 bases remaining between them. Germline CDR1 reads MDHEN; CDR2 reads SYDVKM. This CDR3 has 12 amino acids. The CDR3 region has the DNA TGTGCCAGCAGTTTCCAGGACTACGAGCAGTACTTC. Translation gives CASSFQDYEQYF.

This sequence joins TRBV1 and TRBJ1-5; TRBD1 was called by the table and not checked on the DNA. TRBV1 is recorded as a pseudogene. The CDR3 covers 14 residues. The CDR3 DNA is TGCACCAGCAGCCGGGGACAGGGTTGGCAGCCCCAGCATTTT. Translated, it gives CTSSRGQGWQPQHF.

The chain has TRBV5-1 and TRBJ1-4; D is possibly TRBD1 (5 bases). The germline V gene has CDR1 SGHRS and CDR2 YFSETQ. The V and J ends lost 2 bases and 2 bases respectively, with 13 bases between them. The CDR3 is 16 residues long. This chain's CDR3 is CASSLYRSGTNEKLFF. CDR3 nucleotides: TGCGCCAGCAGCTTATACAGGTCTGGCACTAATGAAAAACTGTTTTTT.

The J gene is TRBJ2-7, the V gene TRBV10-1, with TRBD1 matching over 9 bases. Germline CDR1 reads WNHNN; CDR2 reads SYGVQD (reference sequence). This CDR3 has 16 residues. The trim removed 0 bases at V and 3 bases at J, leaving 6 bases unmatched. CDR3 DNA sequence: TGCGCCAGCAGTGAGTCGAAGGGACAGGGTTTCTACGAGCAGTACTTC. Translated, it gives CASSESKGQGFYEQYF.

This clone came up once. V gene TRBV10-1 combines with J gene TRBJ1-2; D ambiguous. The CDR3 contains 15 residues. Deletions cut 0 bases from V and 2 bases from J, with 10 bases between. CDR1 and CDR2 from the germline V gene are WNHNN and SYGVQD (reference sequence). The CDR3 DNA is TGCGCCAGCAGTGAGTCACGGGAGCTGAACTATGGCTACACCTTC. This translates into CASSESRELNYGYTF.

The chain couples TRBV6-5 to TRBJ2-2; 8 nucleotides line up with TRBD1. The trim removed 7 bases at V and 3 bases at J, leaving 4 bases unmatched. The CDR3 extends over 14 amino acids. CDR1 is MNHEY, CDR2 SVGAGI, per germline. The chain's CDR3 is CASIPTGDTGELFF. DNA of the CDR3: TGTGCCAGCATCCCGACAGGGGACACCGGGGAGCTGTTTTTT.

The chain is built from TRBV5-1 and TRBJ1-2; 7 bases map to TRBD1. Trimming at V came to 5 bases and at J to 5 bases, leaving 6 bases not matched to a gene. CDR1 is SGHRS, CDR2 YFSETQ, per germline. This CDR3 is built from 13 residues. CDR3: CASRGTAEYGYTF. As DNA, the CDR3 is TGCGCCAGCAGGGGGACAGCAGAATATGGCTACACCTTC.

This clone was seen just once. The V gene is TRBV2, the J gene TRBJ1-4; perhaps TRBD1 as D (5 bases). The V and J ends lost 3 bases and 8 bases respectively, with 10 bases between them. The CDR3 is made up of 13 amino acids. Germline V gene data show CDR1 as SNHLY and CDR2 as FYNNEI. DNA for the CDR3: TGTGCCAGCAGTGACAGGGAGGCGGAAAAACTGTTTTTT. Translation: CASSDREAEKLFF. The complete variable domain, with remaining parts taken from reference TRBV2 and TRBJ1-4, reads EPEVTQTPSHQVTQMGQEVILRCVPISNHLYFYWYRQILGQKVEFLVSFYNNEISEKSEIFDDQFSVERPDGSNFTLKIRSTKLEDSAMYFCASSDREAEKLFFGSGTQLSVL.

About this clone: At one boundary the junction diverges from the germline segment, which might be a read error. V usage is TRBV19 and J usage is TRBJ1-3, with 9 nucleotides matching TRBD1. There are 14 residues in the CDR3. Per germline, CDR1 LNHDA and CDR2 SQIVND (reference sequence). The CDR3 bases are TGTGCCAGTAGTAGACAGGGGGATGGAGACACCATATATTTT. Translation: CASSRQGDGDTIYF.

This chain links TRBV4-1 with TRBJ1-1; the match to TRBD1 covers 10 bases. This CDR3 is 15 amino acids long. Unmatched junction bases numbered 11, after V lost 2 bases and J lost 11 bases. CDR1 MGHRA and CDR2 YSYEKL come from the germline V gene. The CDR3 nucleotides are TGCGCCAGCAGCCAACCCTTACGCAAGGACAGGGGGGCTTTCTTT. Translation gives CASSQPLRKDRGAFF.

This clone was picked up one time. The chain joins TRBV19 to TRBJ1-1, with a possible D match to TRBD1 (5 bases). Trimming took 3 bases from V and 3 from J, leaving 14 bases between them. The germline gives CDR1 LNHDA, CDR2 SQIVND (reference sequence). The CDR3 spans 15 residues. Here the CDR3 reads CASSMPKRGDTEAFF. Written as DNA, the CDR3 is TGTGCCAGTAGTATGCCCAAACGGGGGGACACTGAAGCTTTCTTT.

This clone was recorded a few times. J is TRBJ1-4 and V is TRBV23-1; TRBD1 matches at 8 bases. TRBV23-1 is classed as an ORF, of uncertain function. The ends lost 1 base at V and 5 bases at J; junction bases unmatched: 6. The CDR3 contains 16 residues. CDR3 DNA sequence: TGCGCCAGCAGTCAATTTTTGACAGGGGTGAATGAAAAACTGTTTTTT. The encoded protein is CASSQFLTGVNEKLFF.

This clone was counted a single time. The genes are TRBV24-1 and TRBJ2-5; 9 nucleotides agree with TRBD2. Germline-derived CDR1 and CDR2 are KGHDR and SFDVKD. J gave up 7 bases and V 4 bases, and 9 bases lay outside the gene matches. CDR3 length: 15 residues. The CDR3 bases are TGTGCCACCAGTGAGCGGGGGGGGCCTTTTAGGACCCAGTACTTC. Protein: CATSERGGPFRTQYF.

V gene TRBV9 combines with J gene TRBJ2-5; 11 nucleotides match TRBD2. Germline V gene data show CDR1 as SGDLS and CDR2 as YYNGEE. The CDR3 extends over 15 amino acids. V shed 4 bases and J 4 bases; nucleotides not matched to a gene: 6. CDR3 protein: CASSPRLAGIETQYF. The CDR3 DNA reads as TGTGCCAGCAGCCCTCGACTAGCGGGGATAGAGACCCAGTACTTC.